Listed below are T cell receptor beta chains from one sample, sequenced in a study of blood T cell repertoires in COVID-19. Profiling relied on immunoSEQ multiplex PCR, and the TCRdb table lists in-frame clones only, not all of them. The sample includes 95,000 or so clones, roughly four fifths of them seen just once. Material for sequencing was peripheral blood. These receptors came from a human donor in a cohort sampled during active COVID-19. CDR3s include the opening cysteine and the closing phenylalanine or tryptophan. A D gene is named only where the DNA matches it firmly.

TRBV28	TRBJ2-7	TRBD1	CASSLQGANSYEQYF
TRBV6-4	TRBJ2-1	TRBD2	CASSGGLAANNEQFF
TRBV5-1	TRBJ2-7	TRBD2	CASSLIAGTSVYEQYF
TRBV29-1	TRBJ2-5	NA	CSVVESFETQYF
TRBV29-1	TRBJ2-7	NA	CSVSRTGGAIRFRIDYEQYF
TRBV12-3/TRBV12-4	TRBJ1-2	NA	CASSLTGQGYTF
TRBV4-1	TRBJ1-6	NA	CASSQDPASSYNSPLHF
TRBV4-2	TRBJ2-7	TRBD2	CASSQTASGIYEQYF
TRBV3-1/TRBV3-2	TRBJ2-1	NA	CASSDGTLGVHEQFF
TRBV18	TRBJ1-5	NA	CASSPRGAGGNQPQHF
TRBV16	TRBJ1-1	TRBD1	CASSLSTGGLGAFF
TRBV7-2	TRBJ2-1	NA	CASSERLVSYNEQFF
TRBV24-1	TRBJ2-1	TRBD2	CATSGGAGTSYNEQFF
TRBV5-5	TRBJ2-7	TRBD2	CASSLASGSMYEQYF
TRBV10-2	TRBJ2-1	TRBD2	CASSRGLAGGAYNEQFF
TRBV13	TRBJ1-4	NA	CASSYRDSEGEKLFF
TRBV3-1/TRBV3-2	TRBJ2-3	NA	CASSQRAGRTDTQYF
TRBV19	TRBJ2-7	NA	CASSRRGASYEQYF
TRBV7-2	TRBJ1-4	TRBD1	CASSLGRTGIAEKLFF
TRBV11-2	TRBJ2-7	NA	CASSLDRIGQGYSYEQYF
TRBV7-2	TRBJ1-3	TRBD1	CASSSTGGSGNTIYF
TRBV28	TRBJ2-7	TRBD2	CASSPGGPYEQYF
TRBV6-2/TRBV6-3	TRBJ1-5	TRBD1	CASSTGTGFQPQHF
TRBV19	TRBJ1-5	NA	CASSKAGSQPQHF
TRBV7-8	TRBJ1-1	TRBD1	CASSLGPQGVSTEAFF
TRBV27	TRBJ2-5	NA	CASRLGGSQETQYF
TRBV14	TRBJ2-1	TRBD1	CASKRQGVFDEQFF